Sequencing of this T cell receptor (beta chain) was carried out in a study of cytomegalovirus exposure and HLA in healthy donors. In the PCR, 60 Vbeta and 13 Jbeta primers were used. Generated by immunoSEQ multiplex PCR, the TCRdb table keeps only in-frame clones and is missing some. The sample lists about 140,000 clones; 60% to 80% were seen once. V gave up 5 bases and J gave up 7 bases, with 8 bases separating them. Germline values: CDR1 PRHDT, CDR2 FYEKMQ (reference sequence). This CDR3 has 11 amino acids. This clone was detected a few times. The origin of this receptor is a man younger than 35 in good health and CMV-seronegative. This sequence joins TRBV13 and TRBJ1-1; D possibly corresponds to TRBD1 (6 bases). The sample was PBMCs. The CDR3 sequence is CASSTTGEAFF. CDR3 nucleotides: TGTGCCAGCAGCACGACAGGTGAAGCTTTCTTT.